This passage covers 5 T cell receptor beta chains from one sample sequenced in a study of T cells in Graves' hyperthyroidism and ophthalmopathy. RNA transcripts served as the template for amplifying TCR beta CDR3 regions. An initial round of RT-PCR targeting the TCR CDR3 relied on the HTBI primer set. TCRdb processed the multiplex PCR reads anew with MiXCR; each CDR3 protein has one entry. Of more than 550,000 distinct CDR3 sequences in the sample, about 17% were seen once. Material: blood. These receptors were taken from a woman aged 45 to 65 with Graves' hyperthyroidism that later progressed to Graves' ophthalmopathy.

A few counts support this clonotype. V usage is TRBV7-6 and J usage is TRBJ2-3, with 9 bases aligning to TRBD2. The CDR3 runs to 17 residues. Germline CDR1 SGHVS, CDR2 FNYEAQ. V lost 3 bases to trimming and J lost 1 base; unmatched junction nucleotides: 8. The CDR3 loop is CASSFLTGGGGTDTQYF. CDR3 sequence (DNA): TGTGCCAGCAGCTTTCTTACGGGCGGGGGGGGCACAGATACGCAGTATTTT. Looking up the rest from reference TRBV7-6 and TRBJ2-3 gives the full variable domain: GAGVSQSPRYKVTKRGQDVALRCDPISGHVSLYWYRQALGQGPEFLTYFNYEAQQDKSGLPNDRFSAERPEGSISTLTIQRTEQRDSAMYRCASSFLTGGGGTDTQYFGPGTRLTVL.

This clonotype was seen ten or more times. The J gene is TRBJ1-2, the V gene TRBV5-1; D not certain. Trimming took 5 bases from V and 5 from J, leaving 19 bases between them. This CDR3 region has 15 residues. Germline V lookup: CDR1 SGHRS, CDR2 YFSETQ. CDR3 DNA: TGCGCCAGCAGTGGTGGAGTGGATCGAAAGTATGGCTACACCTTC. Protein: CASSGGVDRKYGYTF.

This clonotype was seen ten or more times. This chain uses TRBV6-6 with TRBJ2-7; D may be TRBD1 (6 bases). Germline CDR1 reads MNHNY; CDR2 reads SVGAGI (reference sequence). V was clipped by 2 bases and J by 0 bases, with 17 bases between them. The CDR3 is 17 residues long. CDR3 DNA: TGTGCCAGCAGTTACGGCGATCGGGACACCCGCTCCTACGAGCAGTACTTC. As protein: CASSYGDRDTRSYEQYF.

As to this clonotype: Being one base from a much bigger clone, this may be a read error. The V gene is TRBV2, the J gene TRBJ1-5; D is uncertain. The CDR3 has 16 residues. Between the trimmed V and J ends, which lost 0 bases and 4 bases, there was a span of 13 bases. Germline V gene data show CDR1 as SNHLY and CDR2 as FYNNEI. CDR3 sequence reads: CASSEALRRVNQPQHF. The CDR3, as DNA: TGTGCCAGCAGTGAAGCGCTTCGCAGAGTAAATCAGCCCCAGCATTTT.

This clonotype has ten or more counts. The CDR3 DNA sequence: TGTGCCAGCAGCTTGGGGACAGACCAAGAGACCCAGTACTTC. It specifies CASSLGTDQETQYF. This chain uses TRBV7-9 with TRBJ2-5; 7 bases fit TRBD1. The CDR3 has 14 residues. The V gene end was trimmed by 3 bases and the J gene end by 0 bases; junction bases not matched to a gene: 1. The germline gives CDR1 SEHNR, CDR2 FQNEAQ (reference sequence).